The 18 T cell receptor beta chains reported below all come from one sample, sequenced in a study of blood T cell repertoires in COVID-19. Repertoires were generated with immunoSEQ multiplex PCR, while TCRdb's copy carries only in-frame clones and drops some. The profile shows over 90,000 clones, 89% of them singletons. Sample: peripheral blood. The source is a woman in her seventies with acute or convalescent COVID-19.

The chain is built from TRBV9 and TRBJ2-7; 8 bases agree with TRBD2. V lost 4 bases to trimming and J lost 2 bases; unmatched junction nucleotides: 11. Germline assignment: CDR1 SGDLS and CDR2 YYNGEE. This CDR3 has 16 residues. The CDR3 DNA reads TGTGCCAGCAGCCAGGCTCCGAGCGGGAGCACCTACGAGCAGTACTTC. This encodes CASSQAPSGSTYEQYF. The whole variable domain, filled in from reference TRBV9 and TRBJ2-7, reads DSGVTQTPKHLITATGQRVTLRCSPRSGDLSVYWYQQSLDQGLQFLIQYYNGEERAKGNILERFSAQQFPDLHSELNLSSLELGDSALYFCASSQAPSGSTYEQYFGPGTRLTVT.

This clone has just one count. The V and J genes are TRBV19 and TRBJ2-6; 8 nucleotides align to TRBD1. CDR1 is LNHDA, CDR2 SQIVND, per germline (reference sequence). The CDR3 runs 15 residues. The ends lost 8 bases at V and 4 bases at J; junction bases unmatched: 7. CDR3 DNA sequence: TGTGCCAGTCGACAGGGGAGCACCGGGGCCAACGTCCTGACTTTC. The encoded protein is CASRQGSTGANVLTF.

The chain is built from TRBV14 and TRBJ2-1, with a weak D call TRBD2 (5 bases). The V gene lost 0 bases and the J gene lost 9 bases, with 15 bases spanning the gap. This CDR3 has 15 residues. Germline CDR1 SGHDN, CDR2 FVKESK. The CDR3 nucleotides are TGTGCCAGCAGCCAAGATCGGGGAGCGTTTAGTGAGCAGTTCTTC. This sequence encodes CASSQDRGAFSEQFF.

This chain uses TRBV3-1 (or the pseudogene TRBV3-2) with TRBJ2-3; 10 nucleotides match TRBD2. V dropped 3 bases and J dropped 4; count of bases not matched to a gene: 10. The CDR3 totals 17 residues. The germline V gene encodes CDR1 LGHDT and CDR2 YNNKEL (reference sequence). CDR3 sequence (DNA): TGTGCCAGCAGCCACTCCCTGAGCGGGAGGGGCCCAGATACGCAGTATTTT. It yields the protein CASSHSLSGRGPDTQYF.

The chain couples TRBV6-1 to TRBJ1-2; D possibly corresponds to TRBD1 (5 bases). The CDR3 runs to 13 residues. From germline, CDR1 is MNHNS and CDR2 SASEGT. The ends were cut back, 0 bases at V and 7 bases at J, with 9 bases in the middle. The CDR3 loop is CASSEAGGVGYTF. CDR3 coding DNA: TGTGCCAGCAGTGAAGCGGGGGGAGTTGGCTACACCTTC.

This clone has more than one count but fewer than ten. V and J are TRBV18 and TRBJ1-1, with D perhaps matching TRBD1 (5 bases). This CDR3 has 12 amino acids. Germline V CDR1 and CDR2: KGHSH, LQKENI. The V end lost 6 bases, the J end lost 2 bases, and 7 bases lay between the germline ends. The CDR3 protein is CASSGANTEAFF. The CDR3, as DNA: TGTGCCAGCTCTGGGGCAAACACTGAAGCTTTCTTT.

For the CDR3, the DNA is TGCAGCCCTTCGACAGGGTTGGGGACTGAAGCTTTCTTT. Its protein product is CSPSTGLGTEAFF. The V call is TRBV29-1, the J call TRBJ1-1; 7 positions agree with TRBD1. CDR1 is SQVTM and CDR2 is ANQGSEA in the germline V gene. The junction had 11 bases not matched to a gene; V was cut back by 8 bases and J by 5 bases. The CDR3 runs to 13 residues.

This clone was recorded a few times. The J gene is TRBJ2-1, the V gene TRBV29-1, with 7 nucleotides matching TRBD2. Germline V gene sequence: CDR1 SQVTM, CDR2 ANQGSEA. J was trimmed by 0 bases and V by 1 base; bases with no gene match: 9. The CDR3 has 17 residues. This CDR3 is CSVEGPSGGSSYNEQFF. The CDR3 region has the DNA TGCAGCGTTGAAGGACCCTCGGGCGGGAGCTCCTACAATGAGCAGTTCTTC.

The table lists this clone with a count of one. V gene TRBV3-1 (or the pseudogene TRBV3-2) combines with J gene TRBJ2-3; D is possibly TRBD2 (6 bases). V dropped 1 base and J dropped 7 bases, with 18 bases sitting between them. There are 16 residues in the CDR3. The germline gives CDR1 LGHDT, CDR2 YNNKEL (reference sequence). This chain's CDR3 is CASSQGATRVTNTQYF. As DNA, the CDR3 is TGTGCCAGCAGCCAAGGGGCGACTAGAGTGACGAATACGCAGTATTTT.

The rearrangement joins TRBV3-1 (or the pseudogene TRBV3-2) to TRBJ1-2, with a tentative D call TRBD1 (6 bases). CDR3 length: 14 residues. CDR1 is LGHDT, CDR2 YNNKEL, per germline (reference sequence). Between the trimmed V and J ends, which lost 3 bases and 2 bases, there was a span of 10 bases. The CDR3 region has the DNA TGTGCCAGCAGCCAGCGGACAGTCAACTATGGCTACACCTTC. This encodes CASSQRTVNYGYTF.

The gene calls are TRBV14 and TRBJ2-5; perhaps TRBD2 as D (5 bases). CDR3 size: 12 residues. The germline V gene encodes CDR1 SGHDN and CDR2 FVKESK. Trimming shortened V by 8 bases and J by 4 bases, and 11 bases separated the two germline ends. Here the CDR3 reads CASGTSPETQYF. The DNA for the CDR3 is TGTGCCAGCGGCACTAGTCCAGAGACCCAGTACTTC.

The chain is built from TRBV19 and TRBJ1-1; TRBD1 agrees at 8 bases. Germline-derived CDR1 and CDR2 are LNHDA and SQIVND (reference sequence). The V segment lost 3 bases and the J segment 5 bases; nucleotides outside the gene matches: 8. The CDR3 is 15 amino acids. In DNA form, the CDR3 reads TGTGCCAGTAGTATCAGCACAGGGGGTGTTACTGAAGCTTTCTTT. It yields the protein CASSISTGGVTEAFF.

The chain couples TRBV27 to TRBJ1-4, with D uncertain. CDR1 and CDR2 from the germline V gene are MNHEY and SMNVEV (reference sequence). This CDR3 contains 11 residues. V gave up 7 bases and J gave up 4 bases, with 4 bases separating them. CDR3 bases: TGTGCCAGCATTTATAATGAAAAACTGTTTTTT. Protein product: CASIYNEKLFF.

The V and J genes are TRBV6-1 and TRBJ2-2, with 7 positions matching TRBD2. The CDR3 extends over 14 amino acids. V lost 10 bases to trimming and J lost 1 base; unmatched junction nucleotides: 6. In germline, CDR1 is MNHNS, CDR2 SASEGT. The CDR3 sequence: CATRLALNTGELFF. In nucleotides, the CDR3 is TGTGCCACCCGACTAGCTCTGAACACCGGGGAGCTGTTTTTT.

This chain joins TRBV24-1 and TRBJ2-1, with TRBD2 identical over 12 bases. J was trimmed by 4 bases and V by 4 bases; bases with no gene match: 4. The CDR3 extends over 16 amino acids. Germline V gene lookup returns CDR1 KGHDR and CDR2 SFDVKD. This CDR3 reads CATSDPSGRGYNEQFF. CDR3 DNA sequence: TGTGCCACCAGTGACCCTAGCGGGAGGGGGTACAATGAGCAGTTCTTC.

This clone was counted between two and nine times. CDR3: CASSSERGNQPQHF. As DNA, the CDR3 is TGTGCCAGCAGTTCCGAGAGGGGCAATCAGCCCCAGCATTTT. V and J are TRBV6-5 and TRBJ1-5; D is ambiguous. V lost 4 bases, J lost 2 bases, and 9 bases lay in between. The CDR3 consists of 14 residues. The germline V gene has CDR1 MNHEY and CDR2 SVGAGI.

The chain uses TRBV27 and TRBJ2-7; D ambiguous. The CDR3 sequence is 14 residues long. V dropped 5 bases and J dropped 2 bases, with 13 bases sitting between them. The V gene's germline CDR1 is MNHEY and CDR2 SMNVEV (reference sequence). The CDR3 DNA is TGTGCCAGCAGTCTCAGAGAGAGGACCTACGAGCAGTACTTC. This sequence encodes CASSLRERTYEQYF.

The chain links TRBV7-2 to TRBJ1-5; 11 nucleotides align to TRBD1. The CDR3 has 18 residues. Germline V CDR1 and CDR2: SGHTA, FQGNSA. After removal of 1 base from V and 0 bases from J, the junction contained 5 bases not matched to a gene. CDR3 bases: TGTGCCAGCAGCTTAGGGGGACAGGGGGTTTATAGCAATCAGCCCCAGCATTTT. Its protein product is CASSLGGQGVYSNQPQHF.